The 27 T cell receptor beta chains below all came from one sample that was sequenced in a study of T cells in Graves' hyperthyroidism and ophthalmopathy. RNA transcripts served as the template for amplifying TCR beta CDR3 regions. A set of HTBI primers served as the primers for a first-round RT-PCR of the TCR CDR3. TCRdb reprocessed the multiplex PCR reads via MiXCR and lists one record per CDR3 protein. Of hundreds of thousands of distinct CDR3 sequences listed, 14% were seen once; the top ten hold roughly 5.7%. Sequencing input: blood. The receptor source for this set is a woman in her thirties with Graves' hyperthyroidism that later progressed to Graves' ophthalmopathy.

Points on this clonotype: A much larger clone lies one base from this, so it may be a read error. CDR3 sequence (DNA): TGTGCCAGCAGCCGATCCCCCGGACAGGGTTCCTACGAGCAGCACTTC. It yields the protein CASSRSPGQGSYEQHF. This chain links TRBV27 with TRBJ2-7, with 8 bases matching TRBD1. CDR1 MNHEY and CDR2 SMNVEV come from the germline V gene (reference sequence). The CDR3 consists of 16 residues.

This clonotype was observed a handful of times. This rearrangement joins TRBV3-1 to TRBJ2-3; 8 positions match TRBD2. The CDR3 covers 15 residues. The trim removed 4 bases at V and 5 bases at J, leaving 8 bases unmatched. Germline assignment: CDR1 LGHDT and CDR2 YNNKEL (reference sequence). The CDR3 nucleotides read TGTGCCAGCAGCCCCACTAGCGGTCCGAGAGATACGCAGTATTTT. Protein product: CASSPTSGPRDTQYF.

This clonotype has at least ten counts. J is TRBJ2-5 and V is TRBV11-3, with D perhaps matching TRBD2 (6 bases). Germline CDR1 reads SGHNT; CDR2 reads YENEEA. V dropped 3 bases and J dropped 1 base, with 9 bases sitting between them. The CDR3 is 14 amino acids. In DNA form, the CDR3 reads TGTGCCAGCAGCTTGGGCGGGATCCAAGAGACCCAGTACTTC. It translates to CASSLGGIQETQYF.

This clonotype occurred a few times. This sequence joins TRBV20-1 and TRBJ2-4; a weak D match, TRBD1 (6 bases). Trimming removed 1 base from V and 1 base from J, with 11 bases in between. CDR3 size: 15 residues. Germline V gene sequence: CDR1 DFQATT, CDR2 SNEGSKA (reference sequence). The chain's CDR3 is CSARGDTRAKNIQYF. The CDR3, as DNA: TGCAGTGCTAGAGGGGACACTCGGGCCAAAAACATTCAGTACTTC.

This clonotype has ten or more counts. V and J are TRBV6-2 or TRBV6-3 and TRBJ2-1; TRBD2 is a possible D gene (6 bases). This CDR3 contains 13 residues. The germline V gene has CDR1 MNHEY and CDR2 SVGEGT. Trimming took off 4 bases at V and 7 bases at J, with 11 bases between the two ends. CDR3: CASSLHSGNEQFF. For the CDR3, the DNA is TGTGCCAGCAGTTTACACAGCGGGAATGAGCAGTTCTTC.

This clonotype was detected ten times or more. The rearrangement uses TRBV12-3 or TRBV12-4 and TRBJ1-1, with D unclear. The CDR3 runs to 12 residues. V lost 6 bases to trimming and J lost 6 bases, with 11 bases between them. CDR3 coding DNA: TGTGCCAGCAGGGTAAATTTGGCTGAAGCTTTCTTT. Translating it yields CASRVNLAEAFF.

This clonotype has ten or more counts. The V gene is TRBV29-1, the J gene TRBJ2-1, with 7 bases fitting TRBD2. CDR3 size: 15 residues. V was pared by 7 bases and J by 0 bases, with 9 bases of the junction left unmatched. Germline V CDR1 and CDR2: SQVTM, ANQGSEA. The CDR3 region has the DNA TGCAGCGGGCTCGACGGGGGGAGCTCCTACAATGAGCAGTTCTTC. Translated, it gives CSGLDGGSSYNEQFF.

This clonotype showed up many times. The chain links TRBV29-1 to TRBJ1-2, with 10 nucleotides matching TRBD1. V gave up 2 bases and J gave up 4 bases; unmatched junction bases: 7. The CDR3 is made up of 15 amino acids. CDR1 SQVTM and CDR2 ANQGSEA come from the germline V gene. This CDR3 is CSVENRRTGGYGYTF. The CDR3 DNA reads TGCAGCGTTGAAAATCGACGGACAGGGGGCTATGGCTACACCTTC.

This clonotype was counted between two and nine times. The chain employs TRBV27 and TRBJ1-1; D possibly corresponds to TRBD1 (6 bases). V dropped 8 bases and J dropped 4 bases, with 23 bases sitting between them. Germline CDR1 reads MNHEY; CDR2 reads SMNVEV (reference sequence). The CDR3 has 16 residues. CDR3: CASHHPPGGIGTEAFF. The CDR3 nucleotides read TGTGCCAGCCATCACCCACCCGGGGGCATAGGCACTGAAGCTTTCTTT.

This clonotype was picked up many times. The chain couples TRBV12-3 or TRBV12-4 to TRBJ2-7; D remains ambiguous. Trimming left V 2 bases short and J 0 bases short, with 11 bases between. CDR3 length: 15 amino acids. The CDR3: CASSLTPTSSYEQYF. CDR3 in DNA: TGTGCCAGCAGTTTAACCCCCACGAGCTCCTACGAGCAGTACTTC.

This clonotype occurred many times. The chain combines TRBV28 with TRBJ1-1, with D unclear. The germline V and J ends were trimmed by 6 bases and 7 bases, with 15 bases remaining between them. Per the germline V gene, CDR1 is MDHEN and CDR2 is SYDVKM. The CDR3 has 13 residues. This CDR3 reads CASSSANEVEAFF. The CDR3 DNA is TGTGCCAGCAGCAGCGCTAATGAGGTTGAAGCTTTCTTT.

This clonotype came up many times. The V and J genes are TRBV28 and TRBJ2-7; the D is unclear. Germline lookup yields CDR1 MDHEN and CDR2 SYDVKM. The CDR3 runs to 13 residues. Trimming stripped 2 bases from V and 0 bases from J, with 5 bases between. For the CDR3, the DNA is TGTGCCAGCAGTTTACTGTCCTCCTACGAGCAGTACTTC. It is translated as CASSLLSSYEQYF. Together with reference TRBV28 and TRBJ2-7, the CDR3 gives the full variable domain: DVKVTQSSRYLVKRTGEKVFLECVQDMDHENMFWYRQDPGLGLRLIYFSYDVKMKEKGDIPEGYSVSREKKERFSLILESASTNQTSMYLCASSLLSSYEQYFGPGTRLTVT.

This clonotype showed up many times. V and J are TRBV28 and TRBJ2-7; TRBD2 matches at 12 bases. Germline V lookup: CDR1 MDHEN, CDR2 SYDVKM. After removal of 6 bases from V and 2 bases from J, the junction contained 8 bases not matched to a gene. CDR3 length equals 16 residues. The CDR3 sequence is CASRDRTSGTPYEQYF. In DNA, the CDR3 is TGTGCCAGCAGAGACAGGACTAGCGGGACCCCCTACGAGCAGTACTTC.

This clonotype has at least ten counts. A junction end diverges from the germline sequence, so it may reflect a read error. The rearrangement uses TRBV4-1 and TRBJ1-2; 7 bases map to TRBD1. This CDR3 contains 15 residues. CDR1 is MGHRA, CDR2 YSYEKL, per germline. The CDR3: CASSQDRAPNYGYTF. DNA of the CDR3: TGTGCCAGCAGCCAAGACAGGGCCCCTAACTATGGCTACACCTTC.

In its sample, this clonotype was seen many times. This chain connects TRBV7-9 to TRBJ2-5, with 11 bases lining up with TRBD1. The V segment lost 5 bases and the J segment 3 bases; nucleotides outside the gene matches: 8. From germline, CDR1 is SEHNR and CDR2 FQNEAQ (reference sequence). The CDR3 covers 16 residues. The CDR3 region has the DNA TGTGCCAGCAGCCGTTATGGGACAGGGGGGAAAGAGACCCAGTACTTC. Protein sequence: CASSRYGTGGKETQYF.

This clonotype was seen just once. The chain recombines TRBV7-2 with TRBJ2-7, with 9 bases that match TRBD2. CDR3 length: 14 amino acids. The V gene end was trimmed by 6 bases and the J gene end by 3 bases; junction bases not matched to a gene: 6. Germline V gene sequence: CDR1 SGHTA, CDR2 FQGNSA. CDR3 DNA: TGTGCCAGCAGGCGGGAGGGAACCCTCTACGAGCAGTACTTC. Its protein is CASRREGTLYEQYF.

This clonotype was seen ten or more times. The chain is built from TRBV24-1 and TRBJ2-3; D not certain. V was cut by 4 bases and J by 2 bases, with 6 bases left in between. Germline CDR1 KGHDR, CDR2 SFDVKD. The CDR3 loop spans 13 amino acids. CDR3 sequence (DNA): TGTGCCACCAGTGACCATTCCACAGATACGCAGTATTTT. As protein: CATSDHSTDTQYF.

Comment on this clonotype: The conserved phenylalanine or tryptophan is not found at the CDR3 terminus, so this likely reflects a read error. V gene TRBV20-1 combines with J gene TRBJ1-2, with TRBD1 matching 11 bases. CDR3 size: 15 residues. Trimming removed 1 base from V and 8 bases from J; junction bases left unmatched: 9. The V gene's germline CDR1 is DFQATT and CDR2 SNEGSKA (reference sequence). Here the CDR3 reads CSARVNGDRGKGYTL. In DNA form, the CDR3 reads TGCAGTGCTAGAGTTAACGGGGACAGGGGGAAAGGCTACACCCTC.

This clonotype came up many times. J is TRBJ2-7 and V is TRBV7-2; D call uncertain. The CDR3 runs 15 residues. CDR1 and CDR2 (germline): SGHTA, FQGNSA. The V end was cut by 1 base, the J end by 0 bases, with 10 bases between. The CDR3 is CASSLGSGPSYEQYF. The CDR3 DNA reads as TGTGCCAGCAGCTTAGGGTCAGGTCCCTCCTACGAGCAGTACTTC.

This clonotype appeared a few times. The chain joins TRBV29-1 to TRBJ2-1; D may be TRBD2 (6 bases). Trimming removed 0 bases from V and 1 base from J, with 10 bases in between. The CDR3 runs 15 residues. Germline V CDR1 and CDR2: SQVTM, ANQGSEA. As DNA, the CDR3 is TGCAGCGTTGAAGATCCCAGCGGGTCCTACAATGAGCAGTTCTTC. Residues: CSVEDPSGSYNEQFF.

This clonotype came up many times. The chain employs TRBV11-3 and TRBJ2-5; weak D call: TRBD1 (6 bases). Trimming pared 5 bases from V and 4 bases from J, leaving 17 bases between. The CDR3 loop spans 15 amino acids. Per the germline V gene, CDR1 is SGHNT and CDR2 is YENEEA. CDR3 coding DNA: TGTGCCAGCAGCCCAAGAGGGGGTCTTGGAGAGACCCAGTACTTC. The encoded protein is CASSPRGGLGETQYF.

The genes are TRBV5-4 and TRBJ2-3, with D perhaps TRBD1 (5 bases). The germline CDR1 and CDR2 sequences are SGHNT and YYREEE (reference sequence). Trimming removed 3 bases from V and 5 bases from J, with 13 bases in between. The CDR3 extends over 14 amino acids. The CDR3 bases are TGTGCCAGCAGCTCCGGAGCAGGGATAGATACGCAGTATTTT. It codes for CASSSGAGIDTQYF.

This clonotype was picked up many times. This rearrangement joins TRBV3-1 to TRBJ1-3; a possible D gene is TRBD1 (6 bases). Per the germline V gene, CDR1 is LGHDT and CDR2 is YNNKEL (reference sequence). With 4 bases removed from V and 2 bases from J, the gap between germline ends came to 6 bases. The CDR3 covers 13 residues. The CDR3 loop reads CASSRDTGNTIYF. The CDR3 region has the DNA TGTGCCAGCAGCCGGGACACTGGAAACACCATATATTTT.

This clonotype has a handful of counts. The junction departs from germline at one end; a sequencing error may be responsible. The J gene is TRBJ2-3, the V gene TRBV5-4, with 8 bases fitting TRBD2. CDR3 length: 14 amino acids. The germline gives CDR1 SGHNT, CDR2 YYREEE (reference sequence). The CDR3 is CASSPSGYTGTQYF. The CDR3 DNA sequence: TGTGCCAGCAGCCCTAGCGGGTACACAGGTACGCAGTATTTT.

There are a few counts of this clonotype. The J gene is TRBJ1-1, the V gene TRBV7-2; no clear D. The V end lost 0 bases, the J end lost 4 bases, and 15 bases lay between the germline ends. Looked up from germline, CDR1 is SGHTA and CDR2 is FQGNSA. CDR3 size: 16 residues. The CDR3 DNA reads as TGTGCCAGCAGCTTAGCTGAACGGGGTTCGGGCACTGAAGCTTTCTTT. Translating it yields CASSLAERGSGTEAFF.

This clonotype showed up just a few times. Compared with germline, one end of the junction differs, possibly owing to a read error. J is TRBJ1-3 and V is TRBV10-3; no definite D call. Germline values: CDR1 ENHRY, CDR2 SYGVKD. The length of the CDR3 is 13 residues. CDR3 DNA: TGTGCCATCGGTGACTCGTCGGGAAACACCATATATTTT. It specifies CAIGDSSGNTIYF.

This clonotype occurred many times. V is TRBV2 and J is TRBJ1-6; D gene ambiguous. Germline V gene data show CDR1 as SNHLY and CDR2 as FYNNEI. This CDR3 is 15 amino acids long. With 2 bases removed from V and 0 bases from J, the gap between germline ends came to 5 bases. CDR3 sequence: CASSESSSYNSPLHF. CDR3 DNA: TGTGCCAGCAGTGAAAGCAGCTCCTATAATTCACCCCTCCACTTT.